The subject of this entry is one TCR beta chain. What it recognizes is unknown. V shed 3 bases, J shed 6 bases, and the junction held 3 bases outside the gene matches. The CDR3 covers 13 residues. The germline V gene encodes CDR1 SGHTA and CDR2 FQGTGA. Assay used: immunoSEQ multiplex PCR; TCRdb lists only in-frame clones, some missing. The profile shows approximately 81,000 clones, 81% of them singletons. This sample stems from a study of OX40 agonist ivuxolimab in advanced cancers. Turning to the study itself: The dose-escalation group included hepatocellular carcinoma, melanoma, renal cell carcinoma and head and neck cancer. Cohort: around 79% men, mean age 60, aged roughly 20 to 79.

Findings and caveats of the study: CD4+ T cells averaged fewer expanded clones than CD8+ T cells. The study did not work out the antigen specificity of the expanded peripheral T cells.

Source: CD4+ or CD8+ T cells sorted from blood, taken in a trial of the OX40 agonist ivuxolimab. This TCR was recovered from an adult with an advanced solid tumor such as melanoma, head and neck, liver or kidney cancer. V usage is TRBV7-3 and J usage is TRBJ2-7; 9 positions agree with TRBD1. CDR3 nucleotide sequence: TGTGCCAGCAGCTTGGACAGGGGTTCCGAGCAGTACTTC. Residues: CASSLDRGSEQYF.